The source of this T cell receptor beta chain is a study of blood T cell repertoires in COVID-19. At the level of the study: Donors in the United States, Italy and Spain gave samples during acute or convalescent COVID-19. PBMCs, B-cell-depleted T cells, or T cells provided the cDNA or gDNA that made up the material.

V gave up 7 bases and J gave up 2 bases, with 12 bases separating them. CDR1 MNHEY and CDR2 SVGAGI come from the germline V gene. This CDR3 has 13 residues. Source study methods: For nucleated cells, counts were estimated from reference gene primer amplification. Generated by immunoSEQ multiplex PCR, the TCRdb table keeps only in-frame clones and is missing some. That table furnishes V, J and clone size, whereas the DNA furnished D and trimming. This repertoire shows hundreds of thousands of clones, around 86% found once; its top ten account for about 1.2%. The sample taken for sequencing was peripheral blood. The origin of this receptor is a man aged 65 to 85 with acute or convalescent COVID-19. V usage is TRBV6-5 and J usage is TRBJ2-7; TRBD2 might be the D (5 bases). In DNA form, the CDR3 reads TGTGCCAGCACGGGGTCAAACACCTACGAGCAGTACTTC. This codes for CASTGSNTYEQYF.